The 7 T cell receptor beta chains listed next were all sequenced from one sample in a study of CD4+ T cells in melanoma. The protocol was immunoSEQ multiplex PCR, while the TCRdb copy is restricted to in-frame clones and leaves out a portion. Of about 14,000 clones in the sample, about three quarters were seen once. The specimen was cells from a culture (not recorded whether cultured in vitro). These receptors all come from a human donor with melanoma.

The rearrangement joins TRBV19 to TRBJ2-3; 7 nucleotides align to TRBD1. Germline V lookup: CDR1 LNHDA, CDR2 SQIVND (reference sequence). The V gene end was trimmed by 2 bases and the J gene end by 2 bases; junction bases not matched to a gene: 7. This CDR3 comprises 16 residues. CDR3 DNA: TGTGCCAGTAGTATAAGGGGGACAGAAACCACAGATACGCAGTATTTT. Its translation: CASSIRGTETTDTQYF.

The rearrangement uses TRBV6-1 and TRBJ2-1, with D perhaps matching TRBD2 (6 bases). V was pared by 7 bases and J by 3 bases, with 13 bases between. Germline values: CDR1 MNHNS, CDR2 SASEGT. This CDR3 is built from 14 residues. CDR3 amino acids: CASMPSGLYNEQFF. CDR3 in DNA: TGTGCCAGCATGCCAAGCGGGCTCTACAATGAGCAGTTCTTC.

The chain couples TRBV9 to TRBJ2-3; D is possibly TRBD1 or TRBD2 (5 bases each). Germline lookup yields CDR1 SGDLS and CDR2 YYNGEE. Trimming stripped 2 bases from V and 8 bases from J, with 15 bases between. This CDR3 is built from 14 residues. The CDR3 DNA sequence: TGTGCCAGCAGCGTGGGCCAAGGGACGGGTACGCAGTATTTT. It is translated as CASSVGQGTGTQYF.

This chain connects TRBV5-1 to TRBJ2-6; TRBD2 matches 11 bases. Germline V CDR1 and CDR2: SGHRS, YFSETQ. The ends lost 5 bases at V and 0 bases at J; junction bases unmatched: 13. The CDR3 is 20 residues long. The CDR3 loop is CASSRTPLAGGFSGANVLTF. CDR3 in DNA: TGCGCCAGCAGTCGGACCCCGCTAGCGGGGGGTTTCTCTGGGGCCAACGTCCTGACTTTC.

The rearrangement links TRBV7-9 to TRBJ1-3; no reliable D call. Germline CDR1 is SEHNR and CDR2 is FQNEAQ (reference sequence). Trimming took 3 bases from V and 4 from J, leaving 13 bases between them. CDR3 length: 15 amino acids. The CDR3 DNA is TGTGCCAGCAGCTTGGGGTCCTCAGCGGGAAACACCATATATTTT. It codes for CASSLGSSAGNTIYF.

This rearrangement joins TRBV18 to TRBJ2-5; TRBD2 matches at 14 bases. Germline CDR1 KGHSH, CDR2 LQKENI. The CDR3 is made up of 16 amino acids. V was pared by 4 bases and J by 5 bases, with 6 bases of the junction left unmatched. The CDR3 DNA reads as TGTGCCAGCTCACGACTAGCGGGGGGGCTGGAGGAGACCCAGTACTTC. It specifies CASSRLAGGLEETQYF.

This chain connects TRBV7-9 to TRBJ2-1; TRBD2 agrees at 10 bases. The CDR3 spans 15 residues. V lost 2 bases, J lost 4 bases, and 2 bases stayed unmatched. Germline CDR1 is SEHNR and CDR2 is FQNEAQ (reference sequence). Here the CDR3 DNA reads TGTGCCAGCAGCTTAATAGCGGGGGGATACAATGAGCAGTTCTTC. Its translation: CASSLIAGGYNEQFF.